This T cell receptor (beta chain) was sequenced in a study of Ad26.COV2.S vaccination and SARS-CoV-2 variants. Study summary: Enrollment placed the donor in the COV1001 Ad26.COV2.S trial arm. Study conclusions and caveats: Similar non-spike TCR breadth was seen in vaccine and placebo recipients.

Treatment here: some 19 received Ad26.COV2.S at low or high dose, single or two shots; about 5 received placebo; per-sample allocation not given. Samples came from day 63 after the first vaccine or placebo injection. Wuhan-strain spike was delivered by a replication-incompetent Ad26 vector. V lost 5 bases, J lost 5 bases, and 15 bases lay in between. Per germline, CDR1 MNHEY and CDR2 SMNVEV (reference sequence). The CDR3 is made up of 15 amino acids. TCRdb's table, derived via immunoSEQ multiplex PCR, lists solely in-frame clones and lacks some. The data show some 330,000 clones, 85% to 90% seen once. To note about this clone: Its antigen is not known.

The sample was peripheral blood, taken in a trial of Ad26.COV2.S vaccine versus placebo. The source is a person aged 18-65 years who received the Ad26.COV2.S COVID-19 vaccine or a placebo. V usage is TRBV27 and J usage is TRBJ1-4; D is possibly TRBD1 (5 bases). The CDR3: CASSMETATNEKLFF. In nucleotides, the CDR3 is TGTGCCAGCAGTATGGAGACAGCGACGAATGAAAAACTGTTTTTT.